The 7 T cell receptor beta chains in this list originate from one sample, sequenced in a study of CD8 T cells in Susac syndrome. A quantity of roughly 0.5 to 1 ug RNA underwent reverse transcription using random hexamers. MiXCR was run by TCRdb on the immunoSEQ multiplex PCR reads, yielding one entry per CDR3 protein. The sample shows 150,000 to 200,000 distinct CDR3 sequences, 90% to 95% of them seen only once. Sequencing was carried out using CD4+ T cells from PBMCs. Every receptor here comes from a human donor with multiple sclerosis.

V gene TRBV23-1 combines with J gene TRBJ1-3; perhaps TRBD1 as D (5 bases). TRBV23-1 is identified as an open reading frame with a role that is uncertain. This CDR3 spans 16 amino acids. Trimming pared 2 bases from V and 4 bases from J, leaving 15 bases between. CDR3: CASSQKTGIRGNTIYF. The CDR3 DNA sequence: TGCGCCAGCAGTCAAAAAACAGGTATTAGAGGAAACACCATATATTTT.

The J gene is TRBJ2-1, the V gene TRBV5-1, with 14 nucleotides matching TRBD2. Germline CDR1 is SGHRS and CDR2 is YFSETQ. This CDR3 contains 17 residues. The junction had 6 bases not matched to a gene; V was cut back by 0 bases and J by 7 bases. The CDR3 DNA reads as TGCGCCAGCAGCTTGGTAGACGGGACTAGCGGGAGAAATGAGCAGTTCTTC. Translation gives CASSLVDGTSGRNEQFF.

This chain connects TRBV20-1 to TRBJ2-3; D might be TRBD2 (6 bases). This CDR3 is built from 16 residues. Trimming stripped 5 bases from V and 0 bases from J, with 18 bases between. Germline V gene lookup returns CDR1 DFQATT and CDR2 SNEGSKA (reference sequence). The DNA of the CDR3 is TGCAGTGCTCCCCGATGGGGAGGACCCAGCACAGATACGCAGTATTTT. Protein: CSAPRWGGPSTDTQYF.

The J gene is TRBJ1-5, the V gene TRBV28; D not resolved. Germline assignment: CDR1 MDHEN and CDR2 SYDVKM. The CDR3 spans 14 residues. V was shortened by 10 bases and J by 0 bases, with 13 bases between the two germline ends. The CDR3 here is CATRPGGSNQPQHF. The CDR3, as DNA: TGTGCCACTCGACCGGGCGGTAGCAATCAGCCCCAGCATTTT.

This clonotype has just a few counts. The V gene is TRBV6-1, the J gene TRBJ2-5, with 8 bases lining up with TRBD1. The CDR3 runs to 14 residues. V shed 5 bases, J shed 5 bases, and the junction held 7 bases outside the gene matches. Looked up from germline, CDR1 is MNHNS and CDR2 is SASEGT. The CDR3 sequence is CASSPGTGVETQYF. CDR3 nucleotide sequence: TGTGCCAGCAGTCCCGGGACAGGTGTCGAGACCCAGTACTTC.

The rearrangement joins TRBV10-3 to TRBJ2-2; possible D gene TRBD2, 6 bases. CDR3 size: 16 residues. V lost 6 bases, J lost 4 bases, and 18 bases lay in between. In germline, CDR1 is ENHRY, CDR2 SYGVKD. The CDR3, as DNA: TGTGCCATCAGCCAACCGACTAGTTTGAGCACCGGGGAGCTGTTTTTT. As protein: CAISQPTSLSTGELFF.

The gene calls are TRBV28 and TRBJ2-5; TRBD2 aligns across 8 bases. This CDR3 has 15 amino acids. Germline lookup yields CDR1 MDHEN and CDR2 SYDVKM. J was trimmed by 1 base and V by 4 bases; bases with no gene match: 5. The CDR3 coding sequence is TGTGCCAGCAGTTGGAGCGGGACTAGCCAAGAGACCCAGTACTTC. It codes for CASSWSGTSQETQYF.